What follows is one T cell receptor (beta chain) and its context. Its antigen has not been determined. Per-base qualities were not stored, and no clone one base away is much larger. Library generation was performed with the immunoSEQ multiplex PCR assay. Not all clones reach the TCRdb copy of this immuneACCESS table, which keeps in-frame sequences only. Checked studies attribute under half of the gap to unresolved V genes and leave the rest unexplained. This sample is represented by about 41,000 clones; roughly 87% of them were singletons. The top ten clonotypes cover approximately 0.59% of the sample. CDR1 SGHTA and CDR2 FQGNSA are derived from the germline V gene. The CDR3 spans 18 residues, from the cysteine through the phenylalanine. The DNA shown is the 54-base CDR3, in frame from base 1. V gives up 0 bases and J gives up 0 bases, and the segment between their germline ends measures 12 bases. The sample comes from a study of T cell changes during pregnancy in multiple sclerosis (dated by TCRdb to about 2019). Study-level background: Changes in the T cell repertoire over the course of pregnancy were examined in this study in women with multiple sclerosis.

The chain is made from TRBV7-2 and TRBJ2-6; the D gene identity is not certain. This clonotype originated in a female donor with multiple sclerosis, enrolled in a pregnancy study. Sample: CD4+ T cells from peripheral blood mononuclear cells, taken in the first trimester of pregnancy. The CDR3 protein sequence reads: CASSLAFTSSSGANVLTF. The DNA is as follows: TGTGCCAGCAGCTTAGCGTTTACTTCGAGCTCTGGGGCCAACGTCCTGACTTTC.